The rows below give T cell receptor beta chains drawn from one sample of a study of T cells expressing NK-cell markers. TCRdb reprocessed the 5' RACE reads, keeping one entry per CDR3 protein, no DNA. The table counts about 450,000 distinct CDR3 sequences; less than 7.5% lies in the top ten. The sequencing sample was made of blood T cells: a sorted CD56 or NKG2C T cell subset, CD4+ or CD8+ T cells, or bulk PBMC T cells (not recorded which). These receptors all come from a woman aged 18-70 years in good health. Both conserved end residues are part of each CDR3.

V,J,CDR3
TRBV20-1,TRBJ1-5,CSASTGDDQPQHF
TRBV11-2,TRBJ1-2,CASSPRTGFGGYTF
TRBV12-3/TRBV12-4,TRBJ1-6,CASSQGQGFSPLHF
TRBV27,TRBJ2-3,CASRPDRGATDTQYF
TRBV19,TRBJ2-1,CASSIGGARNEQFF
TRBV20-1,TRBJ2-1,CSASASGKRNEQFF
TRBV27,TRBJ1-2,CASGGSGENYGYTF
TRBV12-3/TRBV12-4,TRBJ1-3,CASSFAGPNSGNTIYF
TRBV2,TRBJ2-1,CASRWGTDYNEQFF
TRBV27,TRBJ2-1,CASSYGLVPNNEQFF
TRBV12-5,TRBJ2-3,CASGAGTGHTDTQYF
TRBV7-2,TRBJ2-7,CASSSTGTFEQYF
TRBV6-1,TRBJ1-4,CASRKYRSTNEKLFF
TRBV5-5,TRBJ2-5,CACSLGETQYF
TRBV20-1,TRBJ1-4,CSATGQSIMANEKLFF
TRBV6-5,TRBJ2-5,CASSYSASGKSQETQYF
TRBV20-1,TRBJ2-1,CSAWGSSYNEQFF
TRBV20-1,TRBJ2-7,CSARPASGKTSYEQYF
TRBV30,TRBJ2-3,CAWAEGYTDTQYF
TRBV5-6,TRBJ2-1,CASSVRGPINNEQFF
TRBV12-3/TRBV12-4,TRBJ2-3,CASSFSLAVSTDTQYF
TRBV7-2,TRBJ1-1,CASSHSTGENTEAFF
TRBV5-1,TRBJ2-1,CASSLGFLSGVDEQFF
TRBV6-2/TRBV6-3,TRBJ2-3,CASSWDSTDTQYF
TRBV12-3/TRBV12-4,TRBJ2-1,CASTVGPMNEQFF
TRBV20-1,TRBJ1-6,CSAAVPSGNSPLHF
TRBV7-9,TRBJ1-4,CASSRDIAPTNEKLFF
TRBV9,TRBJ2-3,CASSVDQSSTDTQYF